A selection of T cell receptor beta chains follows, all from one sample in a study of shared clonotypes between healthy human individuals. The table came from immunoSEQ multiplex PCR; TCRdb's copy has only in-frame clones and leaves some out. This table has around 1.9 million clones, 80% to 95% appearing once. The sequenced sample consisted of naive CD8+ T cells from PBMCs. These receptors all stem from a young man in good health. Some clones in this sample may be carry-over from other donors' samples. Each CDR3 is given with its conserved first and last residue. Fields, in order: V gene, CDR3 length, clone size, D gene, J gene, CDR3 protein, CDR3 DNA. The D gene is left open where the match is weak. Clone size is not always given. Where it is, it says once, few, many or a class for expanded clones.

TRBV5-5	16	once	NA	TRBJ2-7	CASSVKVPGYSYEQYF	TGTGCCAGCAGCGTCAAGGTCCCAGGCTACTCCTACGAGCAGTACTTC
TRBV5-6	13	NA	NA	TRBJ2-7	CASSSGTFGEQYF	TGTGCCAGCAGCTCCGGGACTTTTGGCGAGCAGTACTTC
TRBV28	10	NA	NA	TRBJ2-3	CASRSKTQYF	TGTGCCAGCAGGTCTAAGACGCAGTATTTT
TRBV18	19	NA	NA	TRBJ2-7	CASSPPKGNLGTLALEQYF	TGTGCCAGCTCACCACCCAAGGGTAACCTTGGTACCTTGGCTCTCGAGCAGTACTTC
TRBV19	15	NA	TRBD2	TRBJ2-7	CASSSILDSGYEQYF	TGTGCCAGTAGTTCGATTCTGGATAGCGGGTACGAGCAGTACTTC
TRBV9	14	NA	NA	TRBJ2-7	CASSVARDSYEQYF	TGTGCCAGCAGCGTAGCGCGGGACAGCTACGAGCAGTACTTC
TRBV7-9	16	NA	TRBD2	TRBJ2-4	CASSPLATSGKNIQYF	TGTGCCAGCAGTCCACTAGCGACTTCGGGCAAAAACATTCAGTACTTC
TRBV9	13	NA	NA	TRBJ2-3	CASSGGDASTQYF	TGTGCCAGCAGCGGAGGGGATGCTAGTACGCAGTATTTT
TRBV2	14	NA	NA	TRBJ2-7	CASSATTPHTEQYF	TGTGCCAGCAGCGCCACGACACCCCACACAGAGCAGTACTTC
TRBV19	15	NA	TRBD2	TRBJ2-5	CASSTRTSGLETQYF	TGTGCCAGTAGTACGCGGACTAGCGGGCTCGAGACCCAGTACTTC
TRBV27	14	NA	NA	TRBJ2-1	CASSLPRGGNEQFF	TGTGCCAGCAGTTTACCCAGAGGGGGTAATGAGCAGTTCTTC
TRBV7-6	16	NA	TRBD2	TRBJ2-1	CASSLDGTKLSDEQFF	TGTGCCAGCAGCCTAGACGGGACTAAGCTTTCGGATGAGCAGTTCTTC
TRBV28	15	once	TRBD1	TRBJ2-7	CASSLSTGTAYEQYF	TGTGCCAGCAGTTTATCAACCGGGACAGCCTACGAGCAGTACTTC
TRBV5-1	15	NA	NA	TRBJ2-7	CASSQDGGTGYEQYF	TGCGCCAGCAGTCAAGACGGGGGTACGGGGTACGAGCAGTACTTC
TRBV28	13	NA	NA	TRBJ1-1	CASSLGRGTEAFF	TGTGCCAGCTCCCTTGGAAGGGGGACTGAAGCTTTCTTT
TRBV6-1	16	NA	NA	TRBJ1-4	CASSEVDKATNEKLFF	TGTGCCAGCAGTGAAGTGGATAAAGCAACTAATGAAAAACTGTTTTTT
TRBV4-1	16	NA	TRBD1	TRBJ2-1	CASSQVGRGWGREQFF	TGCGCCAGCAGCCAAGTGGGCAGGGGGTGGGGGAGAGAGCAGTTCTTC
TRBV9	15	NA	TRBD2	TRBJ2-5	CASSASGTTQETQYF	TGTGCCAGCAGCGCCTCCGGGACTACTCAAGAGACCCAGTACTTC
TRBV9	13	NA	NA	TRBJ2-7	CASSPDNGYEQYF	TGTGCCAGCAGCCCGGACAACGGCTACGAGCAGTACTTC
TRBV2	12	few	NA	TRBJ2-1	CARTTSKDEQFF	TGTGCCAGGACAACCTCCAAGGATGAGCAGTTCTTC
TRBV28	15	NA	NA	TRBJ2-5	CASSLRLGYQETQYF	TGTGCCAGCAGTTTACGGCTAGGTTACCAAGAGACCCAGTACTTC
TRBV25-1	15	NA	NA	TRBJ1-5	CASRNRGAESQPQHF	TGTGCCAGCAGGAACCGGGGGGCAGAGTCTCAGCCCCAGCATTTT
TRBV5-5	14	NA	NA	TRBJ2-5	CASSWPGGQETQYF	TGTGCCAGCAGCTGGCCAGGCGGACAAGAGACCCAGTACTTC
TRBV6-5	14	NA	NA	TRBJ2-7	CASSPRRAAYEQYF	TGTGCCAGCAGCCCAAGACGGGCAGCCTACGAGCAGTACTTC
TRBV27	15	NA	NA	TRBJ1-5	CASTDGAGGNQPQHF	TGTGCCAGCACTGATGGTGCAGGGGGCAATCAGCCCCAGCATTTT
TRBV19	12	NA	NA	TRBJ1-1	CASTTGGTEAFF	TGTGCCAGTACAACCGGGGGCACTGAAGCTTTCTTT
TRBV6-5	15	NA	NA	TRBJ1-2	CASSYGPDGNYGYTF	TGTGCCAGCAGTTACGGACCAGACGGGAACTATGGCTACACCTTC
TRBV7-2	15	NA	NA	TRBJ2-1	CASSLVHGSYNEQFF	TGTGCCAGCAGCTTAGTTCACGGTTCCTACAATGAGCAGTTCTTC
TRBV7-9	12	NA	NA	TRBJ2-5	CASSYTWKTQYF	TGTGCCAGCAGCTATACTTGGAAGACCCAGTACTTC
TRBV10-1	14	NA	NA	TRBJ1-1	CASSAGPLNTEAFF	TGCGCCAGCAGTGCGGGACCCCTGAACACTGAAGCTTTCTTT
TRBV27	15	NA	NA	TRBJ1-3	CASSPLPWGGNTIYF	TGTGCCAGCAGTCCCCTGCCTTGGGGTGGAAACACCATATATTTT
TRBV7-9	13	NA	NA	TRBJ2-1	CASSATTDNEQFF	TGTGCCAGCAGCGCAACCACCGACAATGAGCAGTTCTTC
TRBV10-2	14	NA	TRBD1	TRBJ2-7	CASFGDRGPYEQYF	TGCGCCAGCTTCGGGGACAGGGGGCCCTACGAGCAGTACTTC
TRBV7-9	16	NA	TRBD2	TRBJ2-2	CASIGRGGDHTGELFF	TGTGCCAGCATTGGCCGGGGGGGAGACCACACCGGGGAGCTGTTTTTT
TRBV5-6	15	once	NA	TRBJ2-1	CASSLGLSSYNEQFF	TGTGCCAGCAGCTTGGGACTTAGCTCCTACAATGAGCAGTTCTTC
TRBV28	16	once	TRBD2	TRBJ2-2	CASSFRLASNTGELFF	TGTGCCAGCAGTTTCCGACTAGCGAGTAACACCGGGGAGCTGTTTTTT
TRBV6-1	14	NA	NA	TRBJ2-1	CASSEAGTYNEQFF	TGTGCCAGCAGTGAAGCTGGGACCTACAATGAGCAGTTCTTC
TRBV11-2	12	NA	NA	TRBJ2-3	CASSLDTNTQYF	TGTGCCAGCAGCTTAGACACCAATACGCAGTATTTT
TRBV9	11	NA	NA	TRBJ2-7	CASSPGGEQYF	TGTGCCAGCAGCCCCGGAGGGGAGCAGTACTTC
TRBV7-6	14	NA	TRBD1	TRBJ1-5	CASTPGQGLQPQHF	TGTGCCAGCACGCCGGGACAGGGTCTTCAGCCCCAGCATTTT
TRBV7-6	16	NA	TRBD2	TRBJ2-1	CASSLGPGLADNEQFF	TGTGCCAGCAGCTTAGGCCCGGGACTAGCGGACAATGAGCAGTTCTTC
TRBV19	13	NA	NA	TRBJ2-7	CASSIRPTYEQYF	TGTGCCAGTAGTATTAGGCCTACCTACGAGCAGTACTTC
TRBV2	14	NA	NA	TRBJ2-5	CASSGTDVQETQYF	TGTGCCAGCAGTGGTACGGACGTACAAGAGACCCAGTACTTC
TRBV6-5	16	NA	NA	TRBJ2-7	CASSYSSGRVPYEQYF	TGTGCCAGCAGTTACTCGTCTGGCAGGGTCCCCTACGAGCAGTACTTC
TRBV11-2	18	NA	TRBD1	TRBJ2-7	CASSFPHSPGTGGAGQYF	TGTGCCAGCAGCTTCCCGCATTCGCCCGGGACAGGGGGCGCGGGGCAGTACTTC
TRBV11-2	14	NA	NA	TRBJ2-7	CASSHEEHYYEQYF	TGTGCCAGCAGCCACGAAGAACATTACTACGAGCAGTACTTC
TRBV5-4	11	NA	NA	TRBJ2-7	CASSLATEQYF	TGTGCCAGCAGCTTGGCCACCGAGCAGTACTTC
TRBV5-4	16	NA	NA	TRBJ2-1	CASSPRGESSYNEQFF	TGTGCCAGCAGTCCGAGGGGGGAGAGCTCCTACAATGAGCAGTTCTTC